This T cell receptor beta chain came from a study of T cells in Graves' hyperthyroidism and ophthalmopathy. About the research overall: Upon initial diagnosis and before any treatment, peripheral blood was collected.

This clonotype was observed many times. Its antigen is as yet unknown. Amplified TCR beta CDR3 regions came from RNA transcripts. Using the HTBI primer set, a first-round RT-PCR was run on the TCR CDR3. TCRdb passed the multiplex PCR reads through MiXCR, listing each CDR3 protein once. The sample consists of roughly 580,000 distinct CDR3 sequences, 14% of them appearing once. General study results and limits: Most thyroid-expanded clonotypes above 0.001 were also found in blood. The model identified upcoming ophthalmopathy a median approximately six months ahead of onset.

Sequencing was done on a sample of blood. This sequence originates from a woman aged 30 to 39 with Graves' hyperthyroidism that later progressed to Graves' ophthalmopathy.

The CDR3 DNA sequence: TGTGCCAGCAGTTTAGCTCTAAAACCGGGACTAGAGACAGATACGCAGTATTTT. Translating gives CASSLALKPGLETDTQYF. V gene TRBV12-3 or TRBV12-4 combines with J gene TRBJ2-3, with 8 bases matching TRBD2. V gave up 0 bases and J gave up 3 bases; unmatched junction bases: 11. The CDR3 is 18 residues long.